Below, 2 T cell receptor beta chains from the same sample are listed, as sequenced in a study of beta chain features in type 1 diabetes. These receptors have no identified antigens. Reverse transcribing all isolated RNA meant expressed TCRB transcripts were sequenced. Libraries were prepared by immunoSEQ multiplex PCR; TCRdb keeps only in-frame clonotypes and omits some of them. This table holds under 850,000 clones, about an eighth found once. The study's findings and limits: All four CD4+ subsets of Type 1 diabetes patients contained TCRB CDR3s that were moderately but significantly shorter.

The specimen sequenced was naive CD4+ T cells from blood. The receptors originated from a man younger than 35 with type 1 diabetes.

This clone was counted between two and nine times. The chain couples TRBV6-1 to TRBJ2-4, with D possibly matching TRBD2 (5 bases). Germline V gene sequence: CDR1 MNHNS, CDR2 SASEGT. This CDR3 comprises 16 residues. Deletions cut 1 base from V and 9 bases from J, with 19 bases between. DNA of the CDR3: TGTGCCAGCAGTGAAGGGTGGTCAGCCGCCCGGGGCATTCAGTACTTC. Its translation is CASSEGWSAARGIQYF.

The chain couples TRBV2 to TRBJ1-1; D uncertain. V gave up 7 bases and J gave up 3 bases, with 6 bases separating them. Germline lookup yields CDR1 SNHLY and CDR2 FYNNEI. There are 11 residues in the CDR3. The CDR3 DNA reads TGTGCCAGCACAAGCGACACTGAAGCTTTCTTT. It encodes CASTSDTEAFF.